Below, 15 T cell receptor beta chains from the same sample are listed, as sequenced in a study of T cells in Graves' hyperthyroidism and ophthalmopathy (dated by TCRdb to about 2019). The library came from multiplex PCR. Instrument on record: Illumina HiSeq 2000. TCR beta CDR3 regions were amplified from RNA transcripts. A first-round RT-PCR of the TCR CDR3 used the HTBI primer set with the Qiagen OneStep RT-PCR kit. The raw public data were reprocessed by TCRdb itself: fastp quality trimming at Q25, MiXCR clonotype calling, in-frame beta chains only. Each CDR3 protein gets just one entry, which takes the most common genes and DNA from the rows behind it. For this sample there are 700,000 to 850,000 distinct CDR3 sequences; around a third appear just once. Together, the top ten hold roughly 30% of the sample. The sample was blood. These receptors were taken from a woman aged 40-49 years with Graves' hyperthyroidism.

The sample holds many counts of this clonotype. The CDR3 DNA reads as TGTGCCAGCAGTGCAGACAGGGCTCAGCCCCAGCATTTT. Residues: CASSADRAQPQHF. The chain combines TRBV7-3 with TRBJ1-5, with 7 bases that match TRBD1. This CDR3 is built from 13 residues. V gave up 6 bases and J gave up 6 bases; unmatched junction bases: 5. The germline gives CDR1 SGHTA, CDR2 FQGTGA.

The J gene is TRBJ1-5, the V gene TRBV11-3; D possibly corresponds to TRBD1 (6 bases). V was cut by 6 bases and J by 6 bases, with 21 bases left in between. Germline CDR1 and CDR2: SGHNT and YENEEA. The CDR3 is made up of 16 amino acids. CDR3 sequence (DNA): TGTGCCAGCAGTCCTGGAGGGCAGGGGTATACTCAGCCCCAGCATTTT. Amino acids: CASSPGGQGYTQPQHF.

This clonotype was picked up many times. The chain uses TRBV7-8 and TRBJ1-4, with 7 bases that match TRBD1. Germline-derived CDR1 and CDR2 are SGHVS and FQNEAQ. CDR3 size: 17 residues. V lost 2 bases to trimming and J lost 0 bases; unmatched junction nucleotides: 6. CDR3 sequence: CASSLRDSYATNEKLFF. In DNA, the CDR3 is TGTGCCAGCAGCTTAAGGGACAGCTATGCAACTAATGAAAAACTGTTTTTT.

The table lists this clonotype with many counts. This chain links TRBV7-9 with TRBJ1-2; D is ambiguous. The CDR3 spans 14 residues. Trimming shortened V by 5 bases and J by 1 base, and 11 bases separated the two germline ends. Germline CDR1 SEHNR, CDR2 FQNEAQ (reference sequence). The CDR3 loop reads CASSLLTGNYGYTF. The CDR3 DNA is TGTGCCAGCAGCCTCCTCACCGGTAACTATGGCTACACCTTC.

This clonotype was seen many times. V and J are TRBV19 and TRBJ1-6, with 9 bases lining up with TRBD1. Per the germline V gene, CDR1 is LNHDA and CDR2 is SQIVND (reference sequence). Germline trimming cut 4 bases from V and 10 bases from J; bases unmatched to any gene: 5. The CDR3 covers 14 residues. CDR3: CASSTGQGNSPLHF. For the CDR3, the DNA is TGTGCCAGTAGTACGGGACAGGGTAACTCACCCCTCCACTTT.

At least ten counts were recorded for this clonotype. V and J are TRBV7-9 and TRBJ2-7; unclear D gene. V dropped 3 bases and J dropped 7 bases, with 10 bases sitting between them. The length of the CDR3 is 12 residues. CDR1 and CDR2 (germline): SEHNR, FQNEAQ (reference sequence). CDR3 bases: TGTGCCAGCAGCTTTCCCTCGCGGGAGCAGTACTTC. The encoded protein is CASSFPSREQYF.

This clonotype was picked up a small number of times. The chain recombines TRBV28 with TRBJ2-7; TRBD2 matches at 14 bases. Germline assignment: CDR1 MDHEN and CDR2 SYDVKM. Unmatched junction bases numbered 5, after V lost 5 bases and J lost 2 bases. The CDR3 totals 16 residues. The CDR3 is CASSPGGLAGAYEQYF. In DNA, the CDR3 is TGTGCCAGCAGTCCAGGGGGACTAGCGGGAGCCTACGAGCAGTACTTC.

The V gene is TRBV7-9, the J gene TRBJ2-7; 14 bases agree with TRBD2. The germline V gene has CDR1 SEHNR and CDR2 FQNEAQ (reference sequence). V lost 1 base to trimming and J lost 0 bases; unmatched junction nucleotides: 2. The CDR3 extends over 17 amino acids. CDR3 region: CASSLGLAGGYSYEQYF. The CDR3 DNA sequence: TGTGCCAGCAGCTTAGGACTAGCGGGAGGGTACTCCTACGAGCAGTACTTC.

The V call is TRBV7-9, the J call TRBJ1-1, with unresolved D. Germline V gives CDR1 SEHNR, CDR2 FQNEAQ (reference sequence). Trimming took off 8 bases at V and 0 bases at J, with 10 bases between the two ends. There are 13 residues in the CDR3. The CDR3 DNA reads TGTGCCAGCGAGAGTTCGATGAACACTGAAGCTTTCTTT. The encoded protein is CASESSMNTEAFF.

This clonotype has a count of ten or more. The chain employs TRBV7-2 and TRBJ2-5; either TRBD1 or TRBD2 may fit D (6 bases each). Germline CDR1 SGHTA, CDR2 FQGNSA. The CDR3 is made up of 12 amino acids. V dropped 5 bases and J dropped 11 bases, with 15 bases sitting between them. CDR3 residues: CASSPSRGPQYF. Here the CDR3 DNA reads TGTGCCAGCAGCCCCAGCCGGGGGCCACAGTACTTC.

CDR3 loop: CASSSAPGGVAFF. CDR3 sequence (DNA): TGCGCCAGCAGCTCGGCCCCCGGTGGTGTAGCTTTCTTT. The rearrangement links TRBV5-1 to TRBJ1-1; D gene ambiguous. Germline V gene data show CDR1 as SGHRS and CDR2 as YFSETQ. V was shortened by 3 bases and J by 10 bases, with 16 bases between the two germline ends. This CDR3 has 13 amino acids.

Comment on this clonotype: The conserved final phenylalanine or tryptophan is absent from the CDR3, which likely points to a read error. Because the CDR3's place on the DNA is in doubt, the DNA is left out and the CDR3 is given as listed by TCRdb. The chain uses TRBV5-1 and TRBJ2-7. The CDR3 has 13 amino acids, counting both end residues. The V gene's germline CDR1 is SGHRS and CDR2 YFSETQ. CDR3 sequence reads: CASSLGGGSTSST.

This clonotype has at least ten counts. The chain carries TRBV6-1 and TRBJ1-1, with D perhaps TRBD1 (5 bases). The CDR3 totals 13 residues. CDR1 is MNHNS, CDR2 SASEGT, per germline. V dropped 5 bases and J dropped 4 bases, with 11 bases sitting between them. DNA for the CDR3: TGTGCCAGCAGTCCCGATGGGGCCACTGAAGCTTTCTTT. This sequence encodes CASSPDGATEAFF.

In nucleotides, the CDR3 is TGTGCCACCAGTGATTCTGGGGGTTACGAGCAGTACTTC. This codes for CATSDSGGYEQYF. This sequence joins TRBV24-1 and TRBJ2-7; D tentatively fits TRBD1 or TRBD2 (5 bases each). Germline V CDR1 and CDR2: KGHDR, SFDVKD. V was shortened by 2 bases and J by 4 bases, with 8 bases between the two germline ends. The CDR3 runs 13 residues.

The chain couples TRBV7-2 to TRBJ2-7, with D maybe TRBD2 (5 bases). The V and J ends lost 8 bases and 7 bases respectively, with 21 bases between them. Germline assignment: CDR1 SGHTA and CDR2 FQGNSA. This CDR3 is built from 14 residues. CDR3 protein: CASGGRGSYNEQYF. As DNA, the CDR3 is TGTGCCAGCGGCGGACGGGGATCCTACAATGAGCAGTACTTC.